Described below is a single T cell receptor (beta chain) sequence and its context. TCRdb itself ran the RT-PCR reads through MiXCR, one entry per CDR3 protein. The sample consists of about a million distinct CDR3 sequences, roughly 17% of them appearing once. This entry comes from a study of patients and donors after allogeneic stem cell transplantation. V lost 4 bases, J lost 1 base, and 14 bases lay in between. Germline values: CDR1 SQVTM, CDR2 ANQGSEA. The CDR3 has 15 amino acids. The chain links TRBV29-1 to TRBJ2-1, with D tentatively TRBD2 (6 bases). Sequencing was carried out using blood, either unsorted or a sorted T cell fraction (not recorded which). The clonotype was recovered from a human donor who was either an allogeneic HSCT recipient or a stem cell or donor lymphocyte infusion donor (not recorded which). It is not recorded whose cells these are; they may come from a transplant donor. Here the CDR3 DNA reads TGCAGCGTTGGTGTCGCGGGAAAATCCTACAATGAGCAGTTCTTC. Its protein is CSVGVAGKSYNEQFF.